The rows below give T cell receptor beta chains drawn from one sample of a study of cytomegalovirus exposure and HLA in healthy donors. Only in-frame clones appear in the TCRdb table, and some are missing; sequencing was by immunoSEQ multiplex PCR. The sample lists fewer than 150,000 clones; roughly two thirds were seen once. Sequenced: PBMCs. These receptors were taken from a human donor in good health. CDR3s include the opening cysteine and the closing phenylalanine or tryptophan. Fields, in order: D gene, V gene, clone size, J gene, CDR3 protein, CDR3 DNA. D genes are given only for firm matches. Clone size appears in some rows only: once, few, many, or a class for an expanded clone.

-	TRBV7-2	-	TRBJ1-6	CASSLRNSPLHF	TGTGCCAGCAGCCTCCGGAATTCACCCCTCCACTTT
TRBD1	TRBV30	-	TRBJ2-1	CAWRYRGLQYEQFF	TGTGCCTGGAGGTATAGGGGGCTTCAATATGAGCAGTTCTTC
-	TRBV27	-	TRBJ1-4	CASSSLLTGGRDEKLFF	TGTGCCAGCAGTTCCCTCCTTACGGGGGGCAGAGATGAAAAACTGTTTTTT
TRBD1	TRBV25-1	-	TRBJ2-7	CVSSETGAYEQYF	TGTGTCAGCAGTGAGACAGGGGCCTACGAGCAGTACTTC
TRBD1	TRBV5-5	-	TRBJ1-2	CASSHRGLNYGYTF	TGTGCCAGCAGTCACAGGGGACTTAACTATGGCTACACCTTC
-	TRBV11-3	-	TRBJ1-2	CASSLTNNYGYTF	TGTGCCAGCAGCTTGACAAACAACTATGGCTACACCTTC
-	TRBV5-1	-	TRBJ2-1	CASSYRGKEGNEQFF	TGCGCCAGCAGCTACAGGGGAAAGGAGGGCAATGAGCAGTTCTTC
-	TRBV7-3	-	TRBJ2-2	CASSLDYPNTGELFF	TGTGCCAGCAGCCTGGACTACCCGAACACCGGGGAGCTGTTTTTT
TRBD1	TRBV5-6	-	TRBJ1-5	CASSFFLGQGAGGNQPQHF	TGTGCCAGCAGCTTTTTTTTGGGACAGGGGGCCGGAGGCAATCAGCCCCAGCATTTT
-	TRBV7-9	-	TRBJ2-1	CASSPHRGGAYNEQFF	TGTGCCAGCAGCCCCCATAGGGGGGGCGCCTACAATGAGCAGTTCTTC
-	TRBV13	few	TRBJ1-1	CASREQGTEAFF	TGTGCCAGCAGGGAACAGGGTACTGAAGCTTTCTTT
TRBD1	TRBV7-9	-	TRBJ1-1	CASTLTGVEAFF	TGTGCCAGCACCCTGACAGGGGTTGAAGCTTTCTTT
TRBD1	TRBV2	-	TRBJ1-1	CASSRQGADTEAFF	TGTGCCAGCAGTCGACAGGGGGCGGACACTGAAGCTTTCTTT
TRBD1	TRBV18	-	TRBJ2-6	CASSPRTGGLGGANVLTF	TGTGCCAGCTCACCCCGGACAGGGGGCCTAGGTGGGGCCAACGTCCTGACTTTC
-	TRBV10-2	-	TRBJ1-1	CASARRSKDTEAFF	TGCGCCAGCGCAAGAAGGAGTAAGGACACTGAAGCTTTCTTT
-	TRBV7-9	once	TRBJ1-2	CASSLDAAGDPYYGYTF	TGTGCCAGCAGCTTAGATGCGGCAGGGGACCCCTACTATGGCTACACCTTC
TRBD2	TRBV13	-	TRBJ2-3	CASSLVGGSGGFTDTQYF	TGTGCCAGCAGCTTAGTCGGTGGGAGCGGGGGTTTCACAGATACGCAGTATTTT
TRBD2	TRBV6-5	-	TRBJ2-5	CASSPSGGLQETQYF	TGTGCCAGCAGTCCTAGCGGGGGACTCCAAGAGACCCAGTACTTC
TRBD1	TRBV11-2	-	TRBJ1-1	CASSPKDRGSTEAFF	TGTGCCAGCAGTCCTAAGGACAGGGGTTCGACTGAAGCTTTCTTT
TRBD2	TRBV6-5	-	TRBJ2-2	CASSYSRGGGTGELFF	TGTGCCAGCAGTTACTCGCGAGGCGGGGGTACCGGGGAGCTGTTTTTT
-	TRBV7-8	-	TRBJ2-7	CASSPQTGTLVWSYEQYF	TGTGCCAGCAGCCCGCAGACCGGGACACTTGTTTGGTCCTACGAGCAGTACTTC
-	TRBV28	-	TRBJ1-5	CASMKPFDNQPQHF	TGTGCCAGCATGAAGCCTTTTGACAATCAGCCCCAGCATTTT
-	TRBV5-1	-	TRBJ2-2	CASSFLTGELFF	TGCGCCAGCAGCTTCCTGACCGGGGAGCTGTTTTTT
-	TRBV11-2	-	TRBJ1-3	CASRKDISGNTIYF	TGTGCCAGCAGGAAGGACATCTCTGGAAACACCATATATTTT
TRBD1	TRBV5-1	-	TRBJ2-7	CASSLQGADDEQYF	TGCGCCAGCAGCTTACAGGGGGCGGATGACGAGCAGTACTTC
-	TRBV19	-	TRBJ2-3	CASSHPGTRSTDTQYF	TGTGCCAGTAGCCACCCCGGGACACGGAGCACAGATACGCAGTATTTT
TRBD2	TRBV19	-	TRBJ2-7	CASSAGLADYEQYF	TGTGCCAGTAGTGCGGGACTAGCAGACTACGAGCAGTACTTC
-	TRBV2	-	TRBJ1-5	CASSDSSIGLNQPQHF	TGTGCCAGCAGTGACTCCTCAATCGGTCTCAATCAGCCCCAGCATTTT
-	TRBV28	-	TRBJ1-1	CATTDQVAFF	TGTGCCACCACTGATCAAGTCGCTTTCTTT
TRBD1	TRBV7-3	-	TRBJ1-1	CASSPRTGGGVTEAFF	TGTGCCAGCAGCCCTCGGACAGGGGGCGGTGTCACTGAAGCTTTCTTT
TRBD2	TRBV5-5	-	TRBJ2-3	CASSLRGLAADTQYF	TGTGCCAGCAGCCTTAGGGGCCTAGCGGCAGATACGCAGTATTTT
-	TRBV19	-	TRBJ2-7	CASSPDSISSYEQYF	TGTGCCAGTAGTCCAGACAGTATTTCCTCCTACGAGCAGTACTTC
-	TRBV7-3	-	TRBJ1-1	CASSFGSGDTEAFF	TGTGCCAGCAGCTTTGGCTCGGGGGACACTGAAGCTTTCTTT
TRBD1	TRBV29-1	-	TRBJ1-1	CSVGGGTGTMNTEAFF	TGCAGCGTAGGGGGTGGGACAGGAACTATGAACACTGAAGCTTTCTTT
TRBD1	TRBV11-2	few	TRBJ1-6	CASSQRGPKWALHF	TGTGCCAGCAGTCAAAGGGGGCCAAAATGGGCCCTCCACTTT
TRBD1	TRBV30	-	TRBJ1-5	CAWSGGTVNQPQHF	TGTGCCTGGAGTGGGGGGACAGTCAATCAGCCCCAGCATTTT
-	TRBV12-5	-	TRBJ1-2	CASGLLGPRAYGYTF	TGTGCTAGTGGTCTTCTGGGGCCCCGGGCCTATGGCTACACCTTC
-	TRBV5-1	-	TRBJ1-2	CASSLEQGSYGYTF	TGCGCCAGCAGCTTGGAACAGGGCAGCTATGGCTACACCTTC
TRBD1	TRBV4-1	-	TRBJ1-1	CASSLRTGAVSEAFF	TGCGCCAGCAGCCTAAGGACAGGGGCGGTCTCTGAAGCTTTCTTT
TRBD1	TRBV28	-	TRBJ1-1	CASVPPDRRVPEAFF	TGTGCCAGCGTCCCTCCGGACAGGAGGGTCCCTGAAGCTTTCTTT
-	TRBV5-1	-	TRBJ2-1	CASSLQGAYNEQFF	TGCGCCAGCAGCTTGCAAGGGGCCTACAATGAGCAGTTCTTC
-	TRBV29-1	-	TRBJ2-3	CSVEGQGTDTQYF	TGCAGCGTTGAAGGGCAGGGTACAGATACGCAGTATTTT
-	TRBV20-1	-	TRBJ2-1	CSAALGNEQFF	TGCAGTGCCGCTCTAGGAAATGAGCAGTTCTTC